This passage covers 19 T cell receptor beta chains from one sample sequenced in a study of T-cell reconstitution after alpha-beta-depleted transplantation in children (dated by TCRdb to the mid-2010s). What the treatment or condition label conveys for this sample: allogeneic hematopoietic cell transplantation with graft depleted of TCRalphabeta T cells and CD19 B cells. Library preparation was by PCR. Sequencing instrument: Illumina HiSeq 2500. To normalize quantification of the TCRbeta repertoire, the TCR libraries were built with molecular barcoding that relied on unique molecular identifiers. TCRdb reworked the public reads: Q25 trimming with fastp, MiXCR clone assembly, productive beta chains retained. For every CDR3 protein sequence, its rows merge into one entry that carries the most common genes and DNA. This sample lists fewer than 700,000 distinct CDR3 sequences; 10% to 15% were detected once. The top ten constitute 2.2% of the sample.

The specimen comprised PBMCs, mostly from graft donor cells, sampled 360 days after TCRalphabeta/CD19-depleted stem cell transplant. The receptors stem from a male patient aged 10 to 17 who had a stem cell transplant for acute myeloid leukemia, so the T cells may come from the graft donor.

The table lists this clonotype with a few counts. The J gene is TRBJ2-7, the V gene TRBV4-2; TRBD2 agrees at 12 bases. The CDR3 covers 17 residues. Germline CDR1 and CDR2: LGHNA and YNFKEQ. The trim removed 1 base at V and 4 bases at J, leaving 8 bases unmatched. CDR3 DNA: TGTGCCAGCAGCCAAGCACGTCTAGCGGGAGGGGGGTACGAGCAGTACTTC. This sequence encodes CASSQARLAGGGYEQYF.

The table lists this clonotype with many counts. The chain employs TRBV12-3 or TRBV12-4 and TRBJ2-3; D possibly uses TRBD1 or TRBD2 (5 bases each). This CDR3 is built from 13 residues. Trimming pared 3 bases from V and 5 bases from J, leaving 9 bases between. CDR3: CASSFQGRDTQYF. DNA of the CDR3: TGTGCCAGCAGTTTTCAGGGACGAGATACGCAGTATTTT.

The chain employs TRBV7-9 and TRBJ1-1, with D possibly TRBD1 on 6 matching bases. CDR3 length: 13 amino acids. CDR1 and CDR2 (germline): SEHNR, FQNEAQ (reference sequence). V was shortened by 5 bases and J by 4 bases, with 11 bases between the two germline ends. This chain's CDR3 is CASSTDSATEAFF. CDR3 DNA: TGTGCCAGCAGCACGGACAGCGCCACTGAAGCTTTCTTT.

The chain couples TRBV7-2 to TRBJ2-2, with TRBD1 as a possible D gene (5 bases). Looked up from germline, CDR1 is SGHTA and CDR2 is FQGNSA. CDR3 size: 13 residues. Trimming stripped 5 bases from V and 5 bases from J, with 9 bases between. CDR3 amino acids: CASSHRLTGELFF. The CDR3 DNA reads as TGTGCCAGCAGCCACAGGTTAACCGGGGAGCTGTTTTTT.

The chain combines TRBV28 with TRBJ2-4, with 13 nucleotides matching TRBD2. J gave up 0 bases and V 6 bases, and 8 bases lay outside the gene matches. The germline CDR1 and CDR2 sequences are MDHEN and SYDVKM. This CDR3 region has 18 residues. This CDR3 is CASSRTSGRALAKNIQYF. The DNA of the CDR3 is TGTGCCAGCAGCCGAACTAGCGGGAGGGCCCTAGCCAAAAACATTCAGTACTTC.

The gene calls are TRBV28 and TRBJ2-1; D is ambiguous. V lost 7 bases and J 2 bases, leaving 12 bases between the germline ends. Per germline, CDR1 MDHEN and CDR2 SYDVKM. The CDR3 is 14 residues long. CDR3 protein: CASKGPVTYNEQFF. The CDR3 region has the DNA TGTGCCAGCAAAGGGCCAGTGACCTACAATGAGCAGTTCTTC. The full variable domain, with the rest looked up from reference TRBV28 and TRBJ2-1, is DVKVTQSSRYLVKRTGEKVFLECVQDMDHENMFWYRQDPGLGLRLIYFSYDVKMKEKGDIPEGYSVSREKKERFSLILESASTNQTSMYLCASKGPVTYNEQFFGPGTRLTVL.

V usage is TRBV29-1 and J usage is TRBJ1-5; 9 bases are shared with TRBD1. The V and J ends lost 4 bases and 7 bases, in that order; junction bases with no gene match: 5. The CDR3 length is 13 residues. CDR1 is SQVTM, CDR2 ANQGSEA, per germline. The CDR3, as DNA: TGCAGCGTTGGTGGGACAGGGAAACAGCCCCAGCATTTT. Translating it yields CSVGGTGKQPQHF.

CDR3: CASFLPGLPSSSYEQYF. As DNA, the CDR3 is TGTGCCAGTTTCCTCCCGGGACTACCATCGAGCTCCTACGAGCAGTACTTC. This chain links TRBV2 with TRBJ2-7, with 7 bases matching TRBD2. The CDR3 runs 17 residues. Germline V gene sequence: CDR1 SNHLY, CDR2 FYNNEI. The trim removed 9 bases at V and 0 bases at J, leaving 17 bases unmatched.

This clonotype was seen only a few times. The chain couples TRBV7-9 to TRBJ2-7; D may correspond to TRBD1 or TRBD2 (6 bases each). V lost 2 bases and J lost 0, with 17 bases in between. Germline lookup yields CDR1 SEHNR and CDR2 FQNEAQ (reference sequence). CDR3 length equals 17 residues. The CDR3 region has the DNA TGTGCCAGCAGCTTACCCTTTAGGGGGGAGTTCTCCTACGAGCAGTACTTC. It is translated as CASSLPFRGEFSYEQYF.

This clonotype has a handful of counts. J is TRBJ1-6 and V is TRBV7-9; D gene unclear. The germline V gene has CDR1 SEHNR and CDR2 FQNEAQ (reference sequence). This CDR3 contains 16 residues. Trimming took 5 bases from V and 3 from J, leaving 14 bases between them. The CDR3 region has the DNA TGTGCCAGCAGCCCCTTAGGCACGGGCTATAATTCACCCCTCCACTTT. It is translated as CASSPLGTGYNSPLHF. Looking up the rest from reference TRBV7-9 and TRBJ1-6 gives the full variable domain: DTGVSQNPRHKITKRGQNVTFRCDPISEHNRLYWYRQTLGQGPEFLTYFQNEAQLEKSRLLSDRFSAERPKGSFSTLEIQRTEQGDSAMYLCASSPLGTGYNSPLHFGNGTRLTVT.

As concerns this clonotype: A read error may account for a junction end that differs from germline. The rearrangement joins TRBV28 to TRBJ2-7; D gene unclear. The germline V gene encodes CDR1 MDHEN and CDR2 SYDVKM. The CDR3 is 11 residues long. Written as DNA, the CDR3 is TGTGCCAGCAGCTCTGTATACGAGCGGTACTTC. Its translation is CASSSVYERYF.

This clonotype was seen repeatedly, ten times or more. The chain links TRBV29-1 to TRBJ2-1; 12 nucleotides align to TRBD2. Germline V gene lookup returns CDR1 SQVTM and CDR2 ANQGSEA. This CDR3 comprises 14 residues. The V segment lost 3 bases and the J segment 6 bases; nucleotides outside the gene matches: 3. In DNA, the CDR3 is TGCAGCGTTGACCAACTAGCGGGAGGCAATGAGCAGTTCTTC. It is translated as CSVDQLAGGNEQFF.

This clonotype appeared many times. The chain employs TRBV24-1 and TRBJ2-5; D may match TRBD1 or TRBD2 (5 bases each). Germline CDR1 and CDR2: KGHDR and SFDVKD. The V end lost 3 bases, the J end lost 3 bases, and 10 bases lay between the germline ends. CDR3 length: 14 residues. CDR3 sequence (DNA): TGTGCCACCAGTGATCCGGGACGGAAAGAGACCCAGTACTTC. Its translation is CATSDPGRKETQYF.

In this sample, this clonotype turned up a few times. V and J are TRBV6-1 and TRBJ2-1, with TRBD2 matching 14 bases. The CDR3 runs to 21 residues. Germline lookup yields CDR1 MNHNS and CDR2 SASEGT. V lost 4 bases and J lost 0; bases outside the gene matches: 14. CDR3 in amino acids: CASSAGTSGSAPPSSYNEQFF. As DNA, the CDR3 is TGTGCCAGCAGTGCCGGGACTAGCGGGAGCGCCCCTCCTAGCTCCTACAATGAGCAGTTCTTC.

This clonotype was picked up a small number of times. The chain links TRBV20-1 to TRBJ2-5, with D perhaps matching TRBD2 (6 bases). V lost 1 base to trimming and J lost 5 bases, with 17 bases between them. The CDR3 covers 15 residues. In germline, CDR1 is DFQATT, CDR2 SNEGSKA (reference sequence). The CDR3 loop is CSARGPFFRGETQYF. The CDR3 bases are TGCAGTGCTAGAGGCCCTTTCTTCCGGGGGGAGACCCAGTACTTC.

This clonotype occurred a few times. This rearrangement joins TRBV20-1 to TRBJ2-7, with unresolved D. The CDR3 contains 16 residues. The germline V gene encodes CDR1 DFQATT and CDR2 SNEGSKA (reference sequence). The V end lost 6 bases, the J end lost 2 bases, and 23 bases lay between the germline ends. CDR3: CSASKVVLNSPYEQYF. The DNA of the CDR3 is TGCAGTGCATCGAAAGTCGTATTAAATAGTCCCTACGAGCAGTACTTC.

In its sample, this clonotype was seen a few times. The CDR3 nucleotides read TGTGCCAGCAGTAGTTTTCCCCGAGGCGAGCAGTACTTC. Translation: CASSSFPRGEQYF. This chain uses TRBV12-3 or TRBV12-4 with TRBJ2-7, with D unclear. This CDR3 is built from 13 residues. The V and J ends lost 5 bases and 6 bases respectively, with 14 bases between them.

A few counts support this clonotype. In DNA, the CDR3 is TGTGCCAGCAGTGTAACTAGCTCTAGCCACGAGCAGTACTTC. Its translation is CASSVTSSSHEQYF. This chain uses TRBV5-5 with TRBJ2-7, with D maybe TRBD2 (6 bases). This CDR3 region has 14 residues. Trimming took off 5 bases at V and 5 bases at J, with 17 bases between the two ends. Germline loops: CDR1 SGHKS, CDR2 YYEKEE (reference sequence).

There are many counts of this clonotype. This chain uses TRBV5-6 with TRBJ2-3; a weak D match, TRBD1 (7 bases). Trimming stripped 1 base from V and 2 bases from J, with 14 bases between. This CDR3 region has 16 residues. The V gene's germline CDR1 is SGHDT and CDR2 YYEEEE. The DNA of the CDR3 is TGTGCCAGCAGCTTGTTTGGGGGGACAGTCACAGATACGCAGTATTTT. It yields the protein CASSLFGGTVTDTQYF. Drawing the rest from reference TRBV5-6 and TRBJ2-3, the complete variable domain is DAGVTQSPTHLIKTRGQQVTLRCSPKSGHDTVSWYQQALGQGPQFIFQYYEEEERQRGNFPDRFSGHQFPNYSSELNVNALLLGDSALYLCASSLFGGTVTDTQYFGPGTRLTVL.